Listed below are T cell receptor beta chains from one sample, sequenced in a study of blood T cell repertoires in COVID-19. Sequencing was performed with immunoSEQ multiplex PCR; in TCRdb, only in-frame clones are kept and a portion is missing. The sample lists 60,000 to 70,000 clones; approximately 82% were seen once. Sequenced sample: peripheral blood. The receptor set was obtained from a man between 60 and 75 years old with acute or convalescent COVID-19. CDR3s include the opening cysteine and the closing phenylalanine or tryptophan. Rows give clone size only sometimes, using once, few, many, or a class for an expanded clone.

v_call: TRBV4-3
j_call: TRBJ1-1
clone_size: NA
cdr3_aa: CASSQEGSTEAFF

v_call: TRBV19
j_call: TRBJ1-1
clone_size: NA
cdr3_aa: CASNSQTEAFF

v_call: TRBV6-5
j_call: TRBJ1-5
clone_size: NA
cdr3_aa: CASYSGTAHQPQHF

v_call: TRBV10-3
j_call: TRBJ2-7
clone_size: NA
cdr3_aa: CAISGGKGNEQYF

v_call: TRBV2
j_call: TRBJ1-5
clone_size: NA
cdr3_aa: CASGGQTNQPQHF

v_call: TRBV6-5
j_call: TRBJ1-5
clone_size: few
cdr3_aa: CASSYSLQGINQPQHF

v_call: TRBV3-1/TRBV3-2
j_call: TRBJ1-2
clone_size: NA
cdr3_aa: CASSQRHKAVGGTGLLADGYTF

v_call: TRBV7-2
j_call: TRBJ2-7
clone_size: NA
cdr3_aa: CASSRETYEQYF

v_call: TRBV30
j_call: TRBJ1-2
clone_size: NA
cdr3_aa: CAWSATARGQGAYGYTF

v_call: TRBV11-2
j_call: TRBJ2-2
clone_size: NA
cdr3_aa: CASSFQQGFGELFF

v_call: TRBV5-1
j_call: TRBJ2-5
clone_size: NA
cdr3_aa: CASSSGGTQETQYF